One sample yielded the 32 T cell receptor beta chains listed below, sequenced in a study of monozygotic twins with inflammatory bowel disease. TCRdb re-called the 5' RACE reads; one entry per CDR3 protein, DNA not given. The data show approximately 390,000 distinct CDR3 sequences, and the top ten clones hold 2% to 2.5%. The source material was blood. Receptors originate from a human donor with ulcerative colitis or Crohn's disease, or a healthy co-twin of an affected twin (not recorded which).

The chain combines TRBV5-1 with TRBJ1-6. The V gene's germline CDR1 is SGHRS and CDR2 YFSETQ. The CDR3 is made up of 14 amino acids. The CDR3 is CASSSEGSQSPLHF.

V gene TRBV4-3 combines with J gene TRBJ2-4. Germline V gene sequence: CDR1 LGHNA, CDR2 YSLEER. This CDR3 has 15 amino acids. CDR3 loop: CASSQDQGGKNIQYF.

The V call is TRBV13, the J call TRBJ2-7; TCRdb lists TRBD2, though no DNA is available to test this call. CDR1 and CDR2 (germline): PRHDT, FYEKMQ (reference sequence). The CDR3 sequence is 14 residues long. Here the CDR3 reads CASSSGLAGFEQYF.

CDR3: CASSGSGGRSYEQYF. The rearrangement links TRBV2 to TRBJ2-7; the D call of TRBD1 rests on TCRdb alone, since no DNA is present to check it. There are 15 residues in the CDR3. Germline assignment: CDR1 SNHLY and CDR2 FYNNEI.

The V gene is TRBV3-1, the J gene TRBJ1-2; lacking DNA, the TRBD1 call made by TCRdb goes unchecked. The V gene's germline CDR1 is LGHDT and CDR2 YNNKEL (reference sequence). The CDR3 is 13 amino acids. The CDR3 spells CASSRDSRYGYTF. Based on the CDR3 plus reference TRBV3-1 and TRBJ1-2, the full variable domain is DTAVSQTPKYLVTQMGNDKSIKCEQNLGHDTMYWYKQDSKKFLKIMFSYNNKELIINETVPNRFSPKSPDKAHLNLHINSLELGDSAVYFCASSRDSRYGYTFGSGTRLTVV.

The V gene is TRBV6-5, the J gene TRBJ1-2; TCRdb designates TRBD1, a call that cannot be tested without DNA. CDR1 and CDR2 from the germline V gene are MNHEY and SVGAGI. This CDR3 has 12 residues. CDR3 sequence reads: CASSHHRDGYTF.

The genes are TRBV27 and TRBJ2-5; TCRdb selects TRBD1, and the lack of DNA leaves this call unchecked. CDR3 length equals 16 residues. Germline V gives CDR1 MNHEY, CDR2 SMNVEV (reference sequence). This CDR3 is CASTPHPGGGIETQYF.

The V call is TRBV5-1, the J call TRBJ1-4. The CDR3 sequence is 15 residues long. The germline V gene encodes CDR1 SGHRS and CDR2 YFSETQ. The CDR3: CASSLGGGDSEKLFF.

J is TRBJ2-2 and V is TRBV5-1; TCRdb's D gene call, TRBD1, goes unchecked for lack of DNA. Germline CDR1 is SGHRS and CDR2 is YFSETQ. The CDR3 consists of 18 residues. The CDR3 protein is CASSLVAGTGGGTGELFF.

This sequence joins TRBV13 and TRBJ2-7; the D gene TCRdb calls, TRBD2, cannot be checked with no DNA. This CDR3 has 13 amino acids. The V gene's germline CDR1 is PRHDT and CDR2 FYEKMQ (reference sequence). CDR3 in amino acids: CASSFDSGREQYF.

V and J are TRBV9 and TRBJ2-5; TCRdb outputs TRBD2, but without DNA this stays unchecked. There are 15 residues in the CDR3. Germline CDR1 is SGDLS and CDR2 is YYNGEE. The CDR3 is CASSVDASGGETQYF. The full variable domain, with the rest looked up from reference TRBV9 and TRBJ2-5, is DSGVTQTPKHLITATGQRVTLRCSPRSGDLSVYWYQQSLDQGLQFLIQYYNGEERAKGNILERFSAQQFPDLHSELNLSSLELGDSALYFCASSVDASGGETQYFGPGTRLLVL.

The chain carries TRBV29-1 and TRBJ1-2; TCRdb calls TRBD1, which cannot be checked without DNA. Germline values: CDR1 SQVTM, CDR2 ANQGSEA. The CDR3 has 11 amino acids. CDR3 protein: CSVSQGQGYTF.

V and J are TRBV28 and TRBJ1-1; as DNA is missing, the TRBD1 call by TCRdb cannot be tested. Germline assignment: CDR1 MDHEN and CDR2 SYDVKM. This CDR3 is built from 11 residues. CDR3 sequence: CASIRRGEAFF. The full variable domain, rest sourced from reference TRBV28 and TRBJ1-1, is DVKVTQSSRYLVKRTGEKVFLECVQDMDHENMFWYRQDPGLGLRLIYFSYDVKMKEKGDIPEGYSVSREKKERFSLILESASTNQTSMYLCASIRRGEAFFGQGTRLTVV.

V gene TRBV4-2 combines with J gene TRBJ1-5; TCRdb's assignment of TRBD1 cannot be checked, as there is no DNA. The CDR3 is 15 amino acids. CDR1 and CDR2 (germline): LGHNA, YNFKEQ. CDR3: CASSQADRINQPQHF.

This chain connects TRBV7-2 to TRBJ2-7; TCRdb reports TRBD2, a call that lacks DNA to check it against. CDR1 and CDR2 from the germline V gene are SGHTA and FQGNSA. This CDR3 is 15 amino acids long. The chain's CDR3 is CASSLEGTSGFEQYF.

This chain joins TRBV2 and TRBJ1-3; TCRdb lists TRBD1, though no DNA is available to test this call. Germline V lookup: CDR1 SNHLY, CDR2 FYNNEI. The CDR3 runs 15 residues. The CDR3 sequence is CASSGGQGTGNTIYF.

This chain links TRBV12-3 or TRBV12-4 with TRBJ2-5. The length of the CDR3 is 14 residues. The CDR3: CASSLRPNQETQYF.

The chain combines TRBV7-9 with TRBJ2-1; as DNA is missing, the TRBD1 call by TCRdb cannot be tested. CDR3 length equals 13 residues. Germline assignment: CDR1 SEHNR and CDR2 FQNEAQ (reference sequence). The CDR3 reads CASSPPGGNEQFF.

The chain uses TRBV7-2 and TRBJ2-4; TCRdb names TRBD2, which stays unverified in the absence of DNA. The germline CDR1 and CDR2 sequences are SGHTA and FQGNSA. The CDR3 length is 15 residues. CDR3 in amino acids: CASSIRGLAWNIQYF.

V is TRBV18 and J is TRBJ2-7; TCRdb's D gene call, TRBD2, goes unchecked for lack of DNA. This CDR3 is built from 17 residues. Germline CDR1 KGHSH, CDR2 LQKENI. This chain's CDR3 is CASSPLGLAGRDYEQYF.

The chain couples TRBV20-1 to TRBJ2-7; TCRdb names TRBD1, which stays unverified in the absence of DNA. The CDR3 covers 15 residues. The V gene's germline CDR1 is DFQATT and CDR2 SNEGSKA (reference sequence). CDR3 region: CSATAHGGPNYEQYF.

The V call is TRBV28, the J call TRBJ2-6; TCRdb's D call, TRBD2, is unchecked because there is no DNA. Looked up from germline, CDR1 is MDHEN and CDR2 is SYDVKM. This CDR3 is built from 19 residues. CDR3 sequence reads: CATSPPQAWQPLRANVLTF.

The genes are TRBV20-1 and TRBJ1-1; TCRdb reports TRBD1, a call that lacks DNA to check it against. There are 16 residues in the CDR3. Looked up from germline, CDR1 is DFQATT and CDR2 is SNEGSKA (reference sequence). The CDR3 region is CSAYTLTGALNTEAFF.

The V and J genes are TRBV20-1 and TRBJ2-2; lacking DNA, the TRBD2 call made by TCRdb goes unchecked. CDR1 and CDR2 (germline): DFQATT, SNEGSKA (reference sequence). The CDR3 extends over 14 amino acids. The CDR3 sequence is CSASLAGATGELFF.

CDR3 in amino acids: CASSSYRESTEAFF. The chain recombines TRBV7-2 with TRBJ1-1. Germline CDR1 is SGHTA and CDR2 is FQGNSA. The CDR3 extends over 14 amino acids. The full variable domain, with the rest looked up from reference TRBV7-2 and TRBJ1-1, is GAGVSQSPSNKVTEKGKDVELRCDPISGHTALYWYRQSLGQGLEFLIYFQGNSAPDKSGLPSDRFSAERTGGSVSTLTIQRTQQEDSAVYLCASSSYRESTEAFFGQGTRLTVV.

The chain is built from TRBV6-1 and TRBJ2-2; TCRdb's D call of TRBD1 is untestable without DNA. Germline CDR1 is MNHNS and CDR2 is SASEGT. The CDR3 spans 16 residues. The CDR3 region is CASSQGGSLATGELFF.

The chain links TRBV7-9 to TRBJ2-1; TCRdb designates TRBD1, a call that cannot be tested without DNA. The germline CDR1 and CDR2 sequences are SEHNR and FQNEAQ (reference sequence). CDR3 length equals 14 residues. This chain's CDR3 is CASSRLGRGNEQFF.

The rearrangement uses TRBV18 and TRBJ1-5; TCRdb picks TRBD1, but there is no DNA to check that call. The CDR3 runs 16 residues. Germline V gives CDR1 KGHSH, CDR2 LQKENI. CDR3 sequence reads: CASSPTGTGGVQPQHF.

V and J are TRBV20-1 and TRBJ2-1; TCRdb's D gene call, TRBD2, goes unchecked for lack of DNA. The CDR3 spans 18 residues. Germline V gene sequence: CDR1 DFQATT, CDR2 SNEGSKA (reference sequence). CDR3 sequence: CSATVGLAGAVGSNEQFF.

The chain uses TRBV3-1 and TRBJ2-7. Germline-derived CDR1 and CDR2 are LGHDT and YNNKEL (reference sequence). The CDR3 contains 14 residues. The CDR3 protein is CASSRQVSSYEQYF.

The rearrangement links TRBV5-6 to TRBJ2-1; as DNA is missing, the TRBD2 call by TCRdb cannot be tested. This CDR3 is built from 16 residues. The V gene's germline CDR1 is SGHDT and CDR2 YYEEEE. The CDR3 loop reads CASSLVSSGGANEQFF. Full variable domain (outside the CDR3, taken from reference TRBV5-6 and TRBJ2-1): DAGVTQSPTHLIKTRGQQVTLRCSPKSGHDTVSWYQQALGQGPQFIFQYYEEEERQRGNFPDRFSGHQFPNYSSELNVNALLLGDSALYLCASSLVSSGGANEQFFGPGTRLTVL.

This sequence joins TRBV15 and TRBJ2-7. Germline V gene sequence: CDR1 LNHNV, CDR2 YYDKDF (reference sequence). The CDR3 is 14 residues long. CDR3 sequence: CATSFRRGSYEQYF.